This TCR beta chain was recorded in a study of neoadjuvant anti-PD-1 for oral cavity cancer. Study information: Most patients had three to four biweekly doses of 3 mg/kg nivolumab before resection. Findings of the study overall: After neoadjuvant nivolumab, PBMC T cell clonality was significantly higher in non-responders than responders.

The trim removed 3 bases at V and 6 bases at J, leaving 13 bases unmatched. Per germline, CDR1 KGHSH and CDR2 LQKENI. CDR3 length: 16 amino acids. Profiled with immunoSEQ multiplex PCR; TCRdb holds only in-frame clones, not every one. Among 30,000 to 40,000 clones listed, approximately 90% were seen once. This clone has a single count. The target antigen is unknown. J is TRBJ2-7 and V is TRBV18; TRBD2 matches at 8 bases. This TCR came from a person aged 40 to 85 with oral cavity squamous cell carcinoma. Sequenced material: PBMCs, taken before nivolumab (anti-PD-1) treatment. CDR3 region: CASSPAGTRSVGEQYF. In nucleotides, the CDR3 is TGTGCCAGCTCACCCGCCGGGACTAGGAGCGTCGGCGAGCAGTACTTC.